These T cell receptor beta chains were read from a single sample in a study of blood T cell repertoires in COVID-19. Method: immunoSEQ multiplex PCR; TCRdb's copy keeps in-frame clones and lacks some. Seen here are about 470,000 clones, 75% to 90% observed once, and the top ten hold 0.7%. Input material: PBMCs or T cells enriched from blood (not recorded which). These receptors were obtained from a woman aged 18-29 years who had recovered from COVID-19. Each CDR3 is given with its conserved first and last residue. A D gene is named only where the DNA matches it firmly. Size values are once, few and many counts, or a class for expanded clones, and some rows have none.

D gene: -
V gene: TRBV6-5
J gene: TRBJ2-3
clone size: -
CDR3 protein: CASSYGGSSTDTQYF
CDR3 DNA: TGTGCCAGCAGTTACGGAGGATCTAGCACAGATACGCAGTATTTT

D gene: TRBD1
V gene: TRBV5-1
J gene: TRBJ1-2
clone size: -
CDR3 protein: CASSPGGRQGRANYGYTF
CDR3 DNA: TGCGCCAGCAGCCCAGGGGGGCGACAGGGCCGAGCTAACTATGGCTACACCTTC

D gene: -
V gene: TRBV18
J gene: TRBJ1-1
clone size: -
CDR3 protein: CASSPRDEGNTEAFF
CDR3 DNA: TGTGCCAGCTCACCTCGCGACGAGGGGAACACTGAAGCTTTCTTT

D gene: -
V gene: TRBV14
J gene: TRBJ2-7
clone size: -
CDR3 protein: CASSQGGWAYEQYF
CDR3 DNA: TGTGCCAGCAGCCAAGGCGGTTGGGCCTACGAGCAGTACTTC

D gene: -
V gene: TRBV12-3/TRBV12-4
J gene: TRBJ1-2
clone size: few
CDR3 protein: CASSLDGMYGYTF
CDR3 DNA: TGTGCCAGCAGTTTGGACGGGATGTATGGCTACACCTTC

D gene: -
V gene: TRBV24-1
J gene: TRBJ2-1
clone size: once
CDR3 protein: CATSDSSYNEQFF
CDR3 DNA: TGTGCCACCAGTGACAGTTCCTACAATGAGCAGTTCTTC

D gene: TRBD1
V gene: TRBV10-3
J gene: TRBJ1-4
clone size: few
CDR3 protein: CAISGTVEGEKLFF
CDR3 DNA: TGTGCCATCAGCGGGACAGTAGAAGGAGAAAAACTGTTTTTT

D gene: TRBD1
V gene: TRBV28
J gene: TRBJ1-2
clone size: once
CDR3 protein: CASSFQPGQGIDGYTF
CDR3 DNA: TGTGCCAGCAGTTTTCAACCGGGACAGGGTATAGATGGCTACACCTTC

D gene: -
V gene: TRBV11-2
J gene: TRBJ2-7
clone size: -
CDR3 protein: CASSSLGGEYEQYF
CDR3 DNA: TGTGCCAGCAGCTCCCTAGGGGGGGAATACGAGCAGTACTTC

D gene: -
V gene: TRBV12-3/TRBV12-4
J gene: TRBJ2-7
clone size: -
CDR3 protein: CASSFVGGEQYF
CDR3 DNA: TGTGCCAGCAGTTTCGTAGGGGGAGAGCAGTACTTC

D gene: TRBD1
V gene: TRBV18
J gene: TRBJ1-1
clone size: few
CDR3 protein: CASSPGQLMNTEAFF
CDR3 DNA: TGTGCCAGCTCACCGGGACAGCTTATGAACACTGAAGCTTTCTTT

D gene: -
V gene: TRBV5-1
J gene: TRBJ2-7
clone size: -
CDR3 protein: CASSFNRAEQYF
CDR3 DNA: TGCGCCAGCAGCTTTAACAGGGCCGAGCAGTACTTC

D gene: TRBD2
V gene: TRBV2
J gene: TRBJ2-7
clone size: -
CDR3 protein: CASGGGTF
CDR3 DNA: TGTGCCAGCGGGGGGGGAACCTTC

D gene: -
V gene: TRBV27
J gene: TRBJ1-1
clone size: once
CDR3 protein: CASRLGSNTEAFF
CDR3 DNA: TGTGCCAGCAGGCTCGGGTCGAACACTGAAGCTTTCTTT

D gene: -
V gene: TRBV11-2
J gene: TRBJ2-1
clone size: -
CDR3 protein: CASSSTASSYNEQFF
CDR3 DNA: TGTGCCAGCAGCTCGACAGCGAGCTCCTACAATGAGCAGTTCTTC

D gene: -
V gene: TRBV20-1
J gene: TRBJ1-2
clone size: few
CDR3 protein: CSATDRYGYTF
CDR3 DNA: TGCAGTGCAACCGACAGATATGGCTACACCTTC

D gene: -
V gene: TRBV12-5
J gene: TRBJ1-6
clone size: few
CDR3 protein: CASGLGGQPDNSPLHF
CDR3 DNA: TGTGCTAGTGGTTTGGGCGGACAGCCTGATAATTCACCCCTCCACTTT

D gene: -
V gene: TRBV11-2
J gene: TRBJ1-1
clone size: -
CDR3 protein: CASSHSTENTEAFF
CDR3 DNA: TGTGCCAGCAGCCATTCGACAGAGAACACTGAAGCTTTCTTT

D gene: -
V gene: TRBV19
J gene: TRBJ1-5
clone size: -
CDR3 protein: CASCFRESGNQPQHF
CDR3 DNA: TGTGCCAGTTGTTTCAGGGAATCAGGCAATCAGCCCCAGCATTTT

D gene: -
V gene: TRBV30
J gene: TRBJ1-6
clone size: few
CDR3 protein: CAWSVGIGARSPLHF
CDR3 DNA: TGTGCCTGGAGTGTAGGAATAGGGGCCCGTTCACCCCTCCACTTT

D gene: TRBD1
V gene: TRBV3-1/TRBV3-2
J gene: TRBJ1-5
clone size: -
CDR3 protein: CASSRGTGLNQPQHF
CDR3 DNA: TGTGCCAGCAGCCGCGGGACAGGCCTCAATCAGCCCCAGCATTTT

D gene: TRBD2
V gene: TRBV7-8
J gene: TRBJ2-1
clone size: -
CDR3 protein: CASPGTSGNNEQFF
CDR3 DNA: TGTGCCTCCCCCGGGACTAGCGGTAACAATGAGCAGTTCTTC

D gene: TRBD1
V gene: TRBV2
J gene: TRBJ2-2
clone size: -
CDR3 protein: CASRLTGERIAPGELFF
CDR3 DNA: TGTGCCAGCAGATTGACAGGGGAACGAATAGCTCCCGGGGAGCTGTTTTTT

D gene: -
V gene: TRBV30
J gene: TRBJ1-6
clone size: -
CDR3 protein: CAWSTGELRNSPLHF
CDR3 DNA: TGTGCCTGGAGTACCGGGGAGCTGAGAAATTCACCCCTCCACTTT

D gene: -
V gene: TRBV6-6
J gene: TRBJ1-1
clone size: -
CDR3 protein: CASSQGGPRTEAFF
CDR3 DNA: TGTGCCAGCAGTCAGGGAGGCCCGAGGACTGAAGCTTTCTTT

D gene: TRBD2
V gene: TRBV3-1/TRBV3-2
J gene: TRBJ2-1
clone size: -
CDR3 protein: CASSQSGGLSSYNEQFF
CDR3 DNA: TGTGCCAGCAGCCAGAGCGGGGGGCTGAGCTCCTACAATGAGCAGTTCTTC

D gene: TRBD2
V gene: TRBV6-2/TRBV6-3
J gene: TRBJ2-5
clone size: -
CDR3 protein: CASSDLGLAGTKTQYF
CDR3 DNA: TGTGCCAGCAGCGACCTAGGACTAGCGGGGACGAAGACCCAGTACTTC

D gene: -
V gene: TRBV30
J gene: TRBJ2-7
clone size: -
CDR3 protein: CAWNRPPVLRGQYF
CDR3 DNA: TGTGCCTGGAACCGGCCGCCGGTACTACGAGGGCAGTACTTC

D gene: -
V gene: TRBV20-1
J gene: TRBJ2-5
clone size: once
CDR3 protein: CSASRPGAETQYF
CDR3 DNA: TGCAGTGCTAGTAGACCTGGGGCAGAGACCCAGTACTTC

D gene: -
V gene: TRBV19
J gene: TRBJ1-3
clone size: -
CDR3 protein: CASTIEGVSGNTIYF
CDR3 DNA: TGTGCCAGTACTATCGAAGGGGTATCTGGAAACACCATATATTTT

D gene: -
V gene: TRBV5-1
J gene: TRBJ2-5
clone size: -
CDR3 protein: CASSLGGGQETQYF
CDR3 DNA: TGCGCCAGCAGCTTGGGGGGAGGCCAAGAGACCCAGTACTTC

D gene: TRBD2
V gene: TRBV24-1
J gene: TRBJ2-3
clone size: -
CDR3 protein: CATSDVRLAGASTDTQYF
CDR3 DNA: TGTGCCACCAGTGATGTGAGACTAGCGGGAGCTAGCACAGATACGCAGTATTTT

D gene: -
V gene: TRBV6-1
J gene: TRBJ1-1
clone size: -
CDR3 protein: CASSEAWTESTEAFF
CDR3 DNA: TGTGCCAGCAGTGAAGCGTGGACAGAGAGCACTGAAGCTTTCTTT

D gene: -
V gene: TRBV4-1
J gene: TRBJ2-3
clone size: -
CDR3 protein: CASSQTPGQPSSTDTQYF
CDR3 DNA: TGCGCCAGCAGCCAAACCCCCGGACAGCCTTCTAGCACAGATACGCAGTATTTT

D gene: -
V gene: TRBV6-5
J gene: TRBJ2-1
clone size: -
CDR3 protein: CASREGSSEQFF
CDR3 DNA: TGTGCCAGCAGAGAGGGAAGTAGTGAGCAGTTCTTC

D gene: -
V gene: TRBV28
J gene: TRBJ1-1
clone size: -
CDR3 protein: CASVISTEAFF
CDR3 DNA: TGTGCCAGCGTGATCAGTACTGAAGCTTTCTTT

D gene: -
V gene: TRBV5-1
J gene: TRBJ1-1
clone size: -
CDR3 protein: CASSLERQNEAFF
CDR3 DNA: TGCGCCAGCAGCTTGGAGCGACAGAATGAAGCTTTCTTT

D gene: TRBD2
V gene: TRBV28
J gene: TRBJ2-7
clone size: -
CDR3 protein: CASSPRGGGYEQYF
CDR3 DNA: TGTGCCAGCAGTCCCCGCGGGGGAGGCTACGAGCAGTACTTC